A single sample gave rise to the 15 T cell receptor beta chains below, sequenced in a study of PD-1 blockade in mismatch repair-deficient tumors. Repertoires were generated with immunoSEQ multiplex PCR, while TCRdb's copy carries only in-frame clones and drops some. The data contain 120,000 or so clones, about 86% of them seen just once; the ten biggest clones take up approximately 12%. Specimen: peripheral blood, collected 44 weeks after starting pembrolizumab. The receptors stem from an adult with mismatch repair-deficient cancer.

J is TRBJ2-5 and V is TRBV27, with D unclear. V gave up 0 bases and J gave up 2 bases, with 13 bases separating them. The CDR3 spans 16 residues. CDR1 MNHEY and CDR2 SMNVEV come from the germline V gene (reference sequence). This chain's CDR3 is CASSLSFSRQQETQYF. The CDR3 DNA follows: TGTGCCAGCAGTTTATCGTTCTCTAGGCAACAAGAGACCCAGTACTTC.

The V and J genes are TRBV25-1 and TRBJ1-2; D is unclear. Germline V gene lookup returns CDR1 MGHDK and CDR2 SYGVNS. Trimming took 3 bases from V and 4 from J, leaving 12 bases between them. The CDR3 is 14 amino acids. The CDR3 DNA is TGTGCCAGCAGTGAGGGCGGTGACGTCTATGGCTACACCTTC. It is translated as CASSEGGDVYGYTF.

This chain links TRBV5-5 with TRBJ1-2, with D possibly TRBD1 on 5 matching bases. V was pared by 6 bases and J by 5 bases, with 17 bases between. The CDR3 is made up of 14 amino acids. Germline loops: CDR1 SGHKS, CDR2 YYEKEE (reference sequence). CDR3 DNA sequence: TGTGCCAGCACCTTTAAATCGACAGCTTATGGCTACACCTTC. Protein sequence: CASTFKSTAYGYTF.

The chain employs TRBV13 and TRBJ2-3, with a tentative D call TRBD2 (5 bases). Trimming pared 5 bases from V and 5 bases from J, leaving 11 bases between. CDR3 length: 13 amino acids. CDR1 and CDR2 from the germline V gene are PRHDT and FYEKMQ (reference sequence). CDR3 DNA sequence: TGTGCCAGCAGCCCCATACGGGGAGATACGCAGTATTTT. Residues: CASSPIRGDTQYF.

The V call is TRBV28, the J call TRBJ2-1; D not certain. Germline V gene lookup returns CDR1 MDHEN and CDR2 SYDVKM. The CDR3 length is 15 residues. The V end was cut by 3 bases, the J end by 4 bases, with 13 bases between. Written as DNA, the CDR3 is TGTGCCAGCAGTTTTTATAGGGCCGGATACAATGAGCAGTTCTTC. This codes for CASSFYRAGYNEQFF.

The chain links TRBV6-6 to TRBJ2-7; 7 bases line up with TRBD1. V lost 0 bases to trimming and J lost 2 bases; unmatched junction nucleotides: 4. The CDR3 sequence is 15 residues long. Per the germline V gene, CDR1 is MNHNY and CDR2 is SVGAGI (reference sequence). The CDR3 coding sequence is TGTGCCAGCAGTTACTCAGACAGGGCAGCCTACGAGCAGTACTTC. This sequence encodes CASSYSDRAAYEQYF.

CDR3 DNA: TGTGCCAGCAGTGCTAGCGGGACAGGGGGAAATGAGCAGTTCTTC. As protein: CASSASGTGGNEQFF. The chain employs TRBV6-4 and TRBJ2-1, with TRBD1 identical over 11 bases. CDR3 length equals 15 residues. After removal of 4 bases from V and 7 bases from J, the junction contained 6 bases not matched to a gene. Germline assignment: CDR1 MRHNA and CDR2 SNTAGT.

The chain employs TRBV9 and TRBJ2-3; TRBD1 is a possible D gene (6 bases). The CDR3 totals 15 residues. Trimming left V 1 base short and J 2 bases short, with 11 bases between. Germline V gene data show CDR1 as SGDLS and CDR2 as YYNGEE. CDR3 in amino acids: CASSVSGALTDTQYF. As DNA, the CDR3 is TGTGCCAGCAGCGTATCAGGGGCCCTCACAGATACGCAGTATTTT.

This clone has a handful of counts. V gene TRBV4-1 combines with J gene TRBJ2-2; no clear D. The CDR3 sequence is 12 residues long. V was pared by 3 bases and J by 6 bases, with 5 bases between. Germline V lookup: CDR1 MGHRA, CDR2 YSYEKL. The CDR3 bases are TGCGCCAGCAGCCATGTGGCCGGGGAGCTGTTTTTT. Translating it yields CASSHVAGELFF.

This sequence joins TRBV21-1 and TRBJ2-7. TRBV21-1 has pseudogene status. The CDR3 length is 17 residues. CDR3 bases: TGTGCCAGCAGCAAATGGGGGGCAGGGGACCCCACCTACGAGCAGTACTTC. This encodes CASSKWGAGDPTYEQYF.

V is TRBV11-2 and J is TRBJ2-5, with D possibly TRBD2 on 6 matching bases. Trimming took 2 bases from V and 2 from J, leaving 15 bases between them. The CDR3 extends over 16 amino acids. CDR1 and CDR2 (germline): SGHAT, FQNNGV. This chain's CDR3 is CASSLRSGDWQETQYF. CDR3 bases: TGTGCCAGCAGCTTACGTAGTGGGGACTGGCAAGAGACCCAGTACTTC. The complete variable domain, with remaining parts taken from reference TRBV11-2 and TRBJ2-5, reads EAGVAQSPRYKIIEKRQSVAFWCNPISGHATLYWYQQILGQGPKLLIQFQNNGVVDDSQLPKDRFSAERLKGVDSTLKIQPAKLEDSAVYLCASSLRSGDWQETQYFGPGTRLLVL.

The CDR3 protein is CASSKGSRKGTDTQYF. CDR3 in DNA: TGTGCCAGCAGCAAGGGCTCGCGGAAGGGCACAGATACGCAGTATTTT. J is TRBJ2-3 and V is TRBV21-1. TRBV21-1 is a pseudogene. The CDR3 is 16 amino acids.

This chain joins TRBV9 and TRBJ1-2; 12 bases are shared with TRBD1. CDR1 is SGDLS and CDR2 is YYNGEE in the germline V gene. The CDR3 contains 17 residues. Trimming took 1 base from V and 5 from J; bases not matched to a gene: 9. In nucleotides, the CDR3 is TGTGCCAGCAGCGTATCTTTCGGGACAGGGGGCGAATATGGCTACACCTTC. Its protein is CASSVSFGTGGEYGYTF. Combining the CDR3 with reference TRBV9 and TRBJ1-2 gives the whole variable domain DSGVTQTPKHLITATGQRVTLRCSPRSGDLSVYWYQQSLDQGLQFLIQYYNGEERAKGNILERFSAQQFPDLHSELNLSSLELGDSALYFCASSVSFGTGGEYGYTFGSGTRLTVV.

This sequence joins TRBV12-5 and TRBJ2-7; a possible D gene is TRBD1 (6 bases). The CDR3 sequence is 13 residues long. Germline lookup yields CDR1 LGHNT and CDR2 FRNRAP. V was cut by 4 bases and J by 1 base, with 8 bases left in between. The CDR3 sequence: CASGYDRSYEQYF. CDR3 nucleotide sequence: TGTGCTAGTGGTTACGACAGGTCCTACGAGCAGTACTTC.

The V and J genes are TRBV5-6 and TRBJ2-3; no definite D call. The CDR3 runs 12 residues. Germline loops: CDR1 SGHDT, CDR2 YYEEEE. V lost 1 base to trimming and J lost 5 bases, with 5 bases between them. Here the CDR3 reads CASSLWIDTQYF. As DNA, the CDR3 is TGTGCCAGCAGCTTGTGGATAGATACGCAGTATTTT.